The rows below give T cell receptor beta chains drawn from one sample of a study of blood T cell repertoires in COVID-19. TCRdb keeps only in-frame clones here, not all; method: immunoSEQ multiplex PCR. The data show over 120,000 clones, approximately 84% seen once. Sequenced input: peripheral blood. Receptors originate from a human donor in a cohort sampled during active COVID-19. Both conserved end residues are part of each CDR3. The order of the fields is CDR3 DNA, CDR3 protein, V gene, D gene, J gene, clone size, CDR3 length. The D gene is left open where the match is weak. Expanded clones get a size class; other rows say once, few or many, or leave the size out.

cdr3_nt: TGTGCCAGCAGCTTGCAACCCGGATCCGGGTATGGCTACACCTTC
cdr3_aa: CASSLQPGSGYGYTF
v_call: TRBV5-4
d_call: .
j_call: TRBJ1-2
clone_size: .
cdr3_length: 15

cdr3_nt: TGCGCCAGCAGTCAACGGACGCAGGGGCAGGGGCCCCAGCATTTT
cdr3_aa: CASSQRTQGQGPQHF
v_call: TRBV23-1
d_call: .
j_call: TRBJ1-5
clone_size: .
cdr3_length: 15

cdr3_nt: TGTGCCAGCAGGTTAAACGGGAGGGGGCTTAACTATGGCTACACCTTC
cdr3_aa: CASRLNGRGLNYGYTF
v_call: TRBV28
d_call: TRBD1
j_call: TRBJ1-2
clone_size: once
cdr3_length: 16

cdr3_nt: TGTGCCAGCAGCTTATTGGGGACAGGGGGAGAAAAACTGTTTTTT
cdr3_aa: CASSLLGTGGEKLFF
v_call: TRBV7-8
d_call: TRBD1
j_call: TRBJ1-4
clone_size: .
cdr3_length: 15

cdr3_nt: TGTGCCAGCAGTTTAGGAGGACCTAATGAAAAACTGTTTTTT
cdr3_aa: CASSLGGPNEKLFF
v_call: TRBV28
d_call: .
j_call: TRBJ1-4
clone_size: .
cdr3_length: 14

cdr3_nt: TGTGCCAGCTCACCCTCAGGGACAGGGAACTATGGCTACACCTTC
cdr3_aa: CASSPSGTGNYGYTF
v_call: TRBV18
d_call: TRBD1
j_call: TRBJ1-2
clone_size: .
cdr3_length: 15

cdr3_nt: TGTGCCAGCAGTTCCAGGGCTAACTATGGCTACACCTTC
cdr3_aa: CASSSRANYGYTF
v_call: TRBV5-8
d_call: .
j_call: TRBJ1-2
clone_size: .
cdr3_length: 13

cdr3_nt: TGTGCCAGCAGCCAAGAACATACCACCGGGGAGCTGTTTTTT
cdr3_aa: CASSQEHTTGELFF
v_call: TRBV4-2
d_call: .
j_call: TRBJ2-2
clone_size: .
cdr3_length: 14

cdr3_nt: TGTGCCAGCAGCTTAAGCGGGAGGCTCTACAATGAGCAGTTCTTC
cdr3_aa: CASSLSGRLYNEQFF
v_call: TRBV7-9
d_call: TRBD2
j_call: TRBJ2-1
clone_size: .
cdr3_length: 15

cdr3_nt: TGTGCCATCCCAGGGGCGGAATCCTACGAGCAGTACTTC
cdr3_aa: CAIPGAESYEQYF
v_call: TRBV7-9
d_call: .
j_call: TRBJ2-7
clone_size: few
cdr3_length: 13

cdr3_nt: TGCGCCAGCAGGGAGCTAACCTCAGCGTTAGAGACCCAGTACTTC
cdr3_aa: CASRELTSALETQYF
v_call: TRBV10-2
d_call: .
j_call: TRBJ2-5
clone_size: few
cdr3_length: 15

cdr3_nt: TGTGCCAGCAGTTTGCAGGGGGCTATCTCTGGGGCCAACGTCCTGACTTTC
cdr3_aa: CASSLQGAISGANVLTF
v_call: TRBV27
d_call: TRBD1
j_call: TRBJ2-6
clone_size: .
cdr3_length: 17

cdr3_nt: TGTGCCAGCAGCCCAACGACGGGGCGGGGATACAATGAGCAGTTCTTC
cdr3_aa: CASSPTTGRGYNEQFF
v_call: TRBV7-9
d_call: .
j_call: TRBJ2-1
clone_size: .
cdr3_length: 16

cdr3_nt: TGTGCCAGCAGTATTAGTAGCAATCAGCCCCAGCATTTT
cdr3_aa: CASSISSNQPQHF
v_call: TRBV6-2/TRBV6-3
d_call: .
j_call: TRBJ1-5
clone_size: .
cdr3_length: 13

cdr3_nt: TGTGCCAGTAGTATAAGACCCTCGCGGACTAGCGGGAGGGACGGAGCCAAAAACATTCAGTACTTC
cdr3_aa: CASSIRPSRTSGRDGAKNIQYF
v_call: TRBV19
d_call: TRBD2
j_call: TRBJ2-4
clone_size: .
cdr3_length: 22

cdr3_nt: TGTGCCAGCAGCACCCGACACAGGACAGGGAAGAGAGTATACGCAGATACGCAGTATTTT
cdr3_aa: CASSTRHRTGKRVYADTQYF
v_call: TRBV21-1
d_call: .
j_call: TRBJ2-3
clone_size: .
cdr3_length: 20

cdr3_nt: TGTGCCTGTAGCGAGGGGGACAGGGTAAATCAGCCCCAGCATTTT
cdr3_aa: CACSEGDRVNQPQHF
v_call: TRBV30
d_call: TRBD1
j_call: TRBJ1-5
clone_size: .
cdr3_length: 15

cdr3_nt: TGTGCCACCAGCAGAGATCAGGGGGCCTACGAGCAGTACTTC
cdr3_aa: CATSRDQGAYEQYF
v_call: TRBV15
d_call: TRBD1
j_call: TRBJ2-7
clone_size: .
cdr3_length: 14

cdr3_nt: TGCGCCAGCAGCCAACCCGGGACAGGGGGCGCATACTATGGCTACACCTTC
cdr3_aa: CASSQPGTGGAYYGYTF
v_call: TRBV4-1
d_call: TRBD1
j_call: TRBJ1-2
clone_size: .
cdr3_length: 17

cdr3_nt: TGTGCCAGCAGCAGCTTGTCACAGGGAAGGATTAGCAATCAGCCCCAGCATTTT
cdr3_aa: CASSSLSQGRISNQPQHF
v_call: TRBV7-8
d_call: .
j_call: TRBJ1-5
clone_size: .
cdr3_length: 18

cdr3_nt: TGTGCCAGCACCGATCCAGGGAAATATGGCTACACCTTC
cdr3_aa: CASTDPGKYGYTF
v_call: TRBV7-9
d_call: .
j_call: TRBJ1-2
clone_size: few
cdr3_length: 13

cdr3_nt: TGTGCCAGCAGCTTAGGGACAGGGGTAGGCAATGAGCAGTTCTTC
cdr3_aa: CASSLGTGVGNEQFF
v_call: TRBV7-9
d_call: TRBD1
j_call: TRBJ2-1
clone_size: .
cdr3_length: 15

cdr3_nt: TGTGCCAGCAGTCCCTGGACAGGGAACGGGGAGCTGTTTTTT
cdr3_aa: CASSPWTGNGELFF
v_call: TRBV28
d_call: TRBD1
j_call: TRBJ2-2
clone_size: .
cdr3_length: 14

cdr3_nt: TGTGCCAGCAGTGAAACCCAAGAGAAACCCCAGCATTTT
cdr3_aa: CASSETQEKPQHF
v_call: TRBV2
d_call: .
j_call: TRBJ1-5
clone_size: .
cdr3_length: 13

cdr3_nt: TGTGCCAGCAGATCGAGAGGGGAGGGGAATGAAAAACTGTTTTTT
cdr3_aa: CASRSRGEGNEKLFF
v_call: TRBV2
d_call: .
j_call: TRBJ1-4
clone_size: once
cdr3_length: 15

cdr3_nt: TGTGCCAGCAGTCAGGACTACTATGGCTACACCTTC
cdr3_aa: CASSQDYYGYTF
v_call: TRBV6-6
d_call: .
j_call: TRBJ1-2
clone_size: .
cdr3_length: 12

cdr3_nt: TGTGCCAGCAGCCCGACCGCCGGGACTAGAGGCACCGGGGAGCTGTTTTTT
cdr3_aa: CASSPTAGTRGTGELFF
v_call: TRBV4-2
d_call: TRBD2
j_call: TRBJ2-2
clone_size: .
cdr3_length: 17

cdr3_nt: TGTGCCAGGGAGGGGCTAGCAGACAATGAGCAGTTCTTC
cdr3_aa: CAREGLADNEQFF
v_call: TRBV2
d_call: .
j_call: TRBJ2-1
clone_size: .
cdr3_length: 13

cdr3_nt: TGTGCCAGCAGTTTCGGTCTCGGCGGAATTTCTTCCTACGAGCAGTACTTC
cdr3_aa: CASSFGLGGISSYEQYF
v_call: TRBV28
d_call: .
j_call: TRBJ2-7
clone_size: .
cdr3_length: 17

cdr3_nt: TGTGCCTGGAGTCCCGGGTCCCTTACGGGCACCATATATTTT
cdr3_aa: CAWSPGSLTGTIYF
v_call: TRBV30
d_call: .
j_call: TRBJ1-3
clone_size: once
cdr3_length: 14

cdr3_nt: TGTGCCAGCAGTTTGCACCGGGACAGAGATCAGCCCCAGCATTTT
cdr3_aa: CASSLHRDRDQPQHF
v_call: TRBV28
d_call: TRBD1
j_call: TRBJ1-5
clone_size: .
cdr3_length: 15

cdr3_nt: TGTGCCAGCAGCCCACCGACAGGGCGGAATGAGCAGTTCTTC
cdr3_aa: CASSPPTGRNEQFF
v_call: TRBV9
d_call: TRBD1
j_call: TRBJ2-1
clone_size: .
cdr3_length: 14

cdr3_nt: TGTGCCACCAGTGCTGGTGCTAGCGGGATTCCAGATACGCAGTATTTT
cdr3_aa: CATSAGASGIPDTQYF
v_call: TRBV24-1
d_call: TRBD2
j_call: TRBJ2-3
clone_size: few
cdr3_length: 16

cdr3_nt: TGTGCCAGCAGTGAAGGTCAGGGGGCAACGGTTTACAATGAGCAGTTCTTC
cdr3_aa: CASSEGQGATVYNEQFF
v_call: TRBV6-1
d_call: TRBD1
j_call: TRBJ2-1
clone_size: .
cdr3_length: 17

cdr3_nt: TGTGCCAGCAGCCAAGCGCGACTAGCGACTTACAATGAGCAGTTCTTC
cdr3_aa: CASSQARLATYNEQFF
v_call: TRBV3-1/TRBV3-2
d_call: TRBD2
j_call: TRBJ2-1
clone_size: .
cdr3_length: 16

cdr3_nt: TGTGCCAGCAGCCCAAAAACAGGGGGTGGTTCACCCCTCCACTTT
cdr3_aa: CASSPKTGGGSPLHF
v_call: TRBV3-1/TRBV3-2
d_call: TRBD1
j_call: TRBJ1-6
clone_size: few
cdr3_length: 15